This T cell receptor (beta chain) was found in a study of blood T cell repertoires in COVID-19. The wider study: Spain, Italy and the United States supplied samples that represented acute and convalescent COVID-19.

Here immunoSEQ multiplex PCR was the method, and the copy in TCRdb shows in-frame clones only, minus some. The sample consists of approximately 170,000 clones, approximately 80% of them appearing once. The ends were cut back, 6 bases at V and 8 bases at J, with 13 bases in the middle. The CDR3 sequence is 13 residues long. Germline CDR1 and CDR2: PRHDT and FYEKMQ (reference sequence). This TCR came from a man between 40 and 49 years old who had recovered from COVID-19. The sequencing sample was made of PBMCs or T cells enriched from blood (not recorded which). The chain joins TRBV13 to TRBJ1-4; D possibly corresponds to TRBD1 (6 bases). CDR3 sequence: CASSSTGWEKLFF. DNA of the CDR3: TGTGCCAGCAGTTCTACAGGGTGGGAAAAACTGTTTTTT.